This is a list of T cell receptor beta chains from one sample in a study of T cells in Graves' hyperthyroidism and ophthalmopathy. TCRdb re-called the multiplex PCR reads through MiXCR, storing one row per CDR3 protein. This sample has roughly 500,000 distinct CDR3 sequences, with 46% found just once. What was sequenced was peripheral blood or thyroid tissue (not recorded which). Receptors originate from an adult woman with Graves' disease, either hyperthyroidism or ophthalmopathy (not recorded which). CDR3s include the opening cysteine and the closing phenylalanine or tryptophan. The order of the fields is J gene, D gene, clone size, V gene, CDR3 protein, CDR3 DNA. The D gene is left open where the match is weak. The size field is filled for only some rows; it gives once, few, many or a size class.

>TRBJ1-1|NA|few|TRBV2
CASSEYGAGNTEAFF
TGTGCCAGCAGTGAATATGGGGCAGGGAACACTGAAGCTTTCTTT
>TRBJ1-2|NA|NA|TRBV20-1
CSATTRATSGDDGYTF
TGCAGTGCTACAACCCGGGCCACTTCCGGGGACGATGGCTACACCTTC
>TRBJ2-7|TRBD1|NA|TRBV24-1
CATSEGTGDYEQYF
TGTGCCACCAGTGAAGGGACAGGGGACTACGAGCAGTACTTC
>TRBJ2-2|TRBD2|few|TRBV19
CASKEIGTSGTGELFF
TGTGCCAGCAAGGAAATCGGGACTAGCGGCACCGGGGAGCTGTTTTTT
>TRBJ2-7|NA|NA|TRBV15
CATSRETDRSYEQYF
TGTGCCACCAGCAGAGAAACAGACAGATCCTACGAGCAGTACTTC
>TRBJ2-7|NA|many|TRBV9
CASSGQGDSTYEQYF
TGTGCCAGCAGCGGTCAAGGGGACTCAACCTACGAGCAGTACTTC
>TRBJ1-2|NA|NA|TRBV30
CAWSEGQLDGYTF
TGTGCCTGGAGTGAAGGACAGCTAGATGGCTACACCTTC
>TRBJ2-5|NA|NA|TRBV7-9
CASSSFAGQPQGTQYF
TGTGCCAGCAGCTCCTTCGCGGGACAGCCTCAGGGGACCCAGTACTTC
>TRBJ2-7|NA|NA|TRBV7-3
CASSMRVDSYEQYF
TGTGCCAGTAGCATGCGGGTCGACTCCTACGAGCAGTACTTC
>TRBJ1-1|NA|few|TRBV9
CASSQYEGRGNTEAFF
TGTGCCAGCAGCCAATACGAGGGAAGGGGAAACACTGAAGCTTTCTTT
>TRBJ1-3|NA|many|TRBV5-1
CASSLGGSDGNTIYF
TGCGCCAGCAGCTTGGGTGGCAGTGACGGAAACACCATATATTTT
>TRBJ2-5|NA|once|TRBV9
CASSVSRGGGETQYF
TGTGCCAGCAGCGTCAGCCGGGGAGGTGGGGAGACCCAGTACTTC
>TRBJ1-3|NA|many|TRBV7-2
CASSLQSGNTIYF
TGTGCCAGCAGCTTGCAGTCTGGAAACACCATATATTTT
>TRBJ2-5|TRBD2|many|TRBV9
CASSPHGTRVGETQYF
TGTGCCAGCAGCCCTCACGGGACTAGAGTCGGCGAGACCCAGTACTTC
>TRBJ1-3|NA|NA|TRBV20-1
CSASQGHFRGRWLHLRF
NA
>TRBJ1-6|NA|NA|TRBV5-1
CASSPADSDSPLHF
TGCGCCAGCAGCCCGGCTGATTCGGATTCACCCCTCCACTTT